This T cell receptor beta chain was observed in a study of blood T cell repertoires in COVID-19. Study as a whole: The United States, Italy and Spain provided the acute and convalescent COVID-19 samples.

Generated by immunoSEQ multiplex PCR, the TCRdb table keeps only in-frame clones and is missing some. The data show approximately 220,000 clones, 83% seen once. CDR3 size: 13 residues. The germline gives CDR1 SQVTM, CDR2 ANQGSEA. Trimming took 4 bases from V and 0 from J, leaving 9 bases between them. The chain joins TRBV29-1 to TRBJ1-1; weak D call: TRBD1 (5 bases). The receptor was isolated from a woman between 50 and 59 years old who had been exposed to COVID-19. Sequenced material: PBMCs or T cells enriched from blood (not recorded which). The DNA for the CDR3 is TGCAGCGTTGGGGGACTAATGAACACTGAAGCTTTCTTT. The encoded protein is CSVGGLMNTEAFF.